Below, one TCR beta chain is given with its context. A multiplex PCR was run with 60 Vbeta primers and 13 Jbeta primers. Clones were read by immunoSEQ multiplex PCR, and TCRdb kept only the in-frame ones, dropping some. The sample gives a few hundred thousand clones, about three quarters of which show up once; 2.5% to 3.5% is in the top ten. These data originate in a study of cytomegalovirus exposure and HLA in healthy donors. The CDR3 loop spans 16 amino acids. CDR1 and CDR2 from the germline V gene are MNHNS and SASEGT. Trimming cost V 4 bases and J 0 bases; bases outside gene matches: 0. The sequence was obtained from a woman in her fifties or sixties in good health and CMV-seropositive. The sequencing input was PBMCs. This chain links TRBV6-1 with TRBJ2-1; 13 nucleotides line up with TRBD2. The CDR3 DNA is TGTGCCAGCAGTGGGACTAGCGGGAGCTCCTACAATGAGCAGTTCTTC. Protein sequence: CASSGTSGSSYNEQFF.